This TCR beta chain is drawn from a study of CD8 T cells in ankylosing spondylitis. MiXCR was run by TCRdb on the 5' RACE reads, yielding one entry per CDR3 protein. This table holds under 250,000 distinct CDR3 sequences, 8% to 9% found once. The table lists this clonotype with many counts. The antigen is undetermined. The study's findings and limits: Under 10 highly homologous variants formed a TCR beta motif that appeared characteristic of ankylosing spondylitis blood. Disease-linked clones reportedly concentrated significantly in matched ankylosing spondylitis synovial fluid.

The CDR3 runs 11 residues. V was cut by 5 bases and J by 6 bases, with 10 bases left in between. Germline-derived CDR1 and CDR2 are DFQATT and SNEGSKA (reference sequence). The specimen was blood, either unsorted or a sorted T cell fraction (not recorded which). The source of this sequence is a female donor with ankylosing spondylitis or in good health (not recorded which). The chain has TRBV20-1 and TRBJ1-1, with D perhaps matching TRBD1 (5 bases). The CDR3 region is CSARRGAEAFF. CDR3 bases: TGCAGTGCTCGCCGGGGCGCTGAAGCTTTCTTT.